A selection of T cell receptor beta chains follows, all from one sample in a study of blood T cell repertoires in COVID-19. Profiled with immunoSEQ multiplex PCR; TCRdb holds only in-frame clones, not every one. The data contain around 340,000 clones, 86% of them singletons. Sequencing input: PBMCs or T cells enriched from blood (not recorded which). These TCRs come from a woman aged 40 to 50 with acute COVID-19. Each CDR3 is given with its conserved first and last residue. Fields, in order: D gene, clone size, J gene, V gene, CDR3 length, CDR3 protein, CDR3 DNA. D genes are given only for firm matches. Rows give clone size only sometimes, using once, few, many, or a class for an expanded clone.

d_call: .; clone_size: .; j_call: TRBJ2-1; v_call: TRBV20-1; cdr3_length: 14; cdr3_aa: CSASWDSGYNEQFF; cdr3_nt: TGCAGTGCTAGTTGGGACAGCGGGTACAATGAGCAGTTCTTC
d_call: TRBD1; clone_size: .; j_call: TRBJ1-5; v_call: TRBV28; cdr3_length: 20; cdr3_aa: CASSPLMRQGVYASNQPQHF; cdr3_nt: TGTGCCAGCAGTCCCTTGATGAGACAGGGGGTTTATGCGAGCAATCAGCCCCAGCATTTT
d_call: TRBD2; clone_size: .; j_call: TRBJ2-7; v_call: TRBV5-1; cdr3_length: 13; cdr3_aa: CASSPGLGYEQYF; cdr3_nt: TGCGCCAGCAGCCCTGGACTAGGCTACGAGCAGTACTTC
d_call: TRBD1; clone_size: .; j_call: TRBJ1-2; v_call: TRBV6-2/TRBV6-3; cdr3_length: 13; cdr3_aa: CASSSDRDVGYTF; cdr3_nt: TGTGCCAGCAGCTCAGACAGGGACGTGGGCTACACCTTC
d_call: TRBD1; clone_size: .; j_call: TRBJ1-6; v_call: TRBV15; cdr3_length: 17; cdr3_aa: CATSRDLAGGKNSPLHF; cdr3_nt: TGTGCCACCAGCAGAGATCTTGCAGGGGGCAAGAATTCACCCCTCCACTTT
d_call: TRBD1; clone_size: .; j_call: TRBJ2-7; v_call: TRBV6-5; cdr3_length: 15; cdr3_aa: CASSYSPGTGVEQYF; cdr3_nt: TGTGCCAGCAGTTACTCTCCCGGGACAGGGGTCGAGCAGTACTTC
d_call: .; clone_size: .; j_call: TRBJ2-2; v_call: TRBV12-5; cdr3_length: 15; cdr3_aa: CASGPQGRDTGELFF; cdr3_nt: TGTGCTAGTGGACCCCAGGGTAGGGACACCGGGGAGCTGTTTTTT
d_call: .; clone_size: few; j_call: TRBJ1-3; v_call: TRBV15; cdr3_length: 15; cdr3_aa: CATSRDAEGGNTIYF; cdr3_nt: TGTGCCACCAGCAGAGATGCCGAGGGAGGAAACACCATATATTTT
d_call: .; clone_size: .; j_call: TRBJ1-1; v_call: TRBV11-3; cdr3_length: 15; cdr3_aa: CASSLLRWEFTEAFF; cdr3_nt: TGTGCCAGCAGCCTATTAAGGTGGGAGTTCACTGAAGCTTTCTTT
d_call: TRBD1; clone_size: .; j_call: TRBJ1-5; v_call: TRBV28; cdr3_length: 13; cdr3_aa: CASSDRGRQPQHF; cdr3_nt: TGTGCCAGCAGCGACAGGGGGCGGCAGCCCCAGCATTTT
d_call: TRBD1; clone_size: .; j_call: TRBJ1-2; v_call: TRBV28; cdr3_length: 15; cdr3_aa: CASSRPGQGNYSYTF; cdr3_nt: TGTGCCAGCAGCAGACCGGGACAGGGAAACTATAGCTACACCTTC
d_call: TRBD1; clone_size: .; j_call: TRBJ1-1; v_call: TRBV6-2/TRBV6-3; cdr3_length: 15; cdr3_aa: CASSYQQGAGTEAFF; cdr3_nt: TGTGCCAGCAGTTACCAGCAGGGGGCGGGCACTGAAGCTTTCTTT
d_call: .; clone_size: .; j_call: TRBJ1-4; v_call: TRBV7-2; cdr3_length: 15; cdr3_aa: CASSLVGGANEKLFF; cdr3_nt: TGTGCCAGCAGCTTAGTTGGCGGGGCTAATGAAAAACTGTTTTTT
d_call: .; clone_size: .; j_call: TRBJ2-3; v_call: TRBV28; cdr3_length: 16; cdr3_aa: CASSLSSGSFTDTQYF; cdr3_nt: TGTGCCAGCAGTTTAAGTAGCGGCTCGTTCACAGATACGCAGTATTTT
d_call: TRBD1; clone_size: .; j_call: TRBJ1-5; v_call: TRBV5-4; cdr3_length: 16; cdr3_aa: CASSPNPGQGPQPQHF; cdr3_nt: TGTGCCAGCAGCCCCAACCCGGGACAGGGGCCTCAGCCCCAGCATTTT
d_call: .; clone_size: .; j_call: TRBJ1-6; v_call: TRBV15; cdr3_length: 16; cdr3_aa: CATSRDAGPNNSPLHF; cdr3_nt: TGTGCCACCAGCAGAGATGCAGGGCCGAATAATTCACCCCTCCACTTT
d_call: .; clone_size: .; j_call: TRBJ1-3; v_call: TRBV3-1/TRBV3-2; cdr3_length: 13; cdr3_aa: CASSLRGGNTIYF; cdr3_nt: TGTGCCAGCAGCCTTCGCGGCGGAAACACCATATATTTT
d_call: TRBD1; clone_size: many; j_call: TRBJ1-2; v_call: TRBV7-8; cdr3_length: 14; cdr3_aa: CASSPTGTDDGYTF; cdr3_nt: TGTGCCAGCAGCCCGACGGGGACAGACGATGGCTACACCTTC
d_call: .; clone_size: once; j_call: TRBJ1-2; v_call: TRBV7-2; cdr3_length: 13; cdr3_aa: CASSSTQVGGYTF; cdr3_nt: TGTGCCAGCAGCTCGACCCAGGTCGGCGGCTACACCTTC
d_call: .; clone_size: few; j_call: TRBJ2-1; v_call: TRBV4-2; cdr3_length: 16; cdr3_aa: CASSQERRALHNEQFF; cdr3_nt: TGTGCCAGCAGCCAAGAGAGGAGGGCTCTTCACAATGAGCAGTTCTTC
d_call: TRBD1; clone_size: .; j_call: TRBJ1-4; v_call: TRBV6-5; cdr3_length: 14; cdr3_aa: CASSSTGVGEKLFF; cdr3_nt: TGTGCCAGCAGTTCCACAGGGGTTGGTGAAAAACTGTTTTTT
d_call: .; clone_size: once; j_call: TRBJ1-1; v_call: TRBV18; cdr3_length: 15; cdr3_aa: CATSEGQTGLYEAFF; cdr3_nt: TGTGCCACGAGTGAGGGACAAACAGGCTTATATGAAGCTTTCTTT
d_call: TRBD1; clone_size: few; j_call: TRBJ1-3; v_call: TRBV9; cdr3_length: 15; cdr3_aa: CASSKITGGENTIYF; cdr3_nt: TGTGCCAGCAGCAAGATTACAGGGGGGGAAAACACCATATATTTT